One sample yielded the 14 T cell receptor beta chains listed below, sequenced in a study of regulatory T cells in long-lasting Graves disease. For TCR beta, libraries came from iRepertoire HTBI primers and Arm-PCR of CDR3 regions. TCRdb itself ran the multiplex PCR reads through MiXCR, one entry per CDR3 protein. The table shows 300,000 to 400,000 distinct CDR3 sequences, with less than 20% occurring only once. Stated time point: newly diagnosed GD, antithyroid drugs for less than 3 months. The TCR library used RNA extracted from PBMCs. The sequencing here drew on peripheral blood mononuclear cells (PBMCs), taken at new diagnosis, from a patient treated with antithyroid drugs. These receptors were collected from a female donor with Graves disease.

The chain recombines TRBV28 with TRBJ1-4; no firm D call. V lost 6 bases and J lost 6, with 11 bases in between. This CDR3 has 13 amino acids. CDR1 is MDHEN and CDR2 is SYDVKM in the germline V gene. For the CDR3, the DNA is TGTGCCAGCAGAAATACAGTTTATGAAAAACTGTTTTTT. Amino acids: CASRNTVYEKLFF.

This clonotype appeared many times. The V and J genes are TRBV28 and TRBJ1-1; D gene unclear. Between the trimmed V and J ends, which lost 5 bases and 1 base, there was a span of 11 bases. The V gene's germline CDR1 is MDHEN and CDR2 SYDVKM. This CDR3 region has 14 residues. DNA of the CDR3: TGTGCCAGCAGTATTGAGGGTACGAACACTGAAGCTTTCTTT. It specifies CASSIEGTNTEAFF.

This clonotype was seen many times. The chain carries TRBV7-7 and TRBJ2-1, with TRBD1 matching 8 bases. From germline, CDR1 is SSHAT and CDR2 FNYEAQ (reference sequence). The CDR3 consists of 15 residues. J lost 9 bases, V lost 1 base, and 8 bases had no gene match. DNA of the CDR3: TGTGCCAGCAGCTTAGGGTCGACAGGGGTGTTTGAGCAGTTCTTC. Its protein is CASSLGSTGVFEQFF.

This clonotype was picked up many times. The chain recombines TRBV6-5 with TRBJ1-2; the D gene is possibly TRBD1 (6 bases). V lost 2 bases and J 7 bases, leaving 14 bases between the germline ends. This CDR3 is built from 14 residues. Germline loops: CDR1 MNHEY, CDR2 SVGAGI. The CDR3 loop reads CASSYDQGRSGYTF. In DNA, the CDR3 is TGTGCCAGCAGTTACGACCAGGGGAGGAGTGGCTACACCTTC.

This clonotype was observed a handful of times. This chain joins TRBV7-3 and TRBJ2-6; no reliable D call. The germline V gene encodes CDR1 SGHTA and CDR2 FQGTGA. The CDR3 contains 11 residues. Trimming took off 6 bases at V and 6 bases at J, with 3 bases between the two ends. This chain's CDR3 is CASSEANVLTF. In DNA form, the CDR3 reads TGTGCCAGCAGTGAGGCCAACGTCCTGACTTTC.

This clonotype was recorded many times. The J gene is TRBJ1-1, the V gene TRBV5-1; weak D call: TRBD1 (6 bases). The germline CDR1 and CDR2 sequences are SGHRS and YFSETQ. V gave up 4 bases and J gave up 0 bases, with 16 bases separating them. The CDR3 contains 16 residues. This chain's CDR3 is CASSAGDTKMNTEAFF. CDR3 nucleotides: TGCGCCAGCAGCGCCGGGGACACCAAAATGAACACTGAAGCTTTCTTT.

This chain uses TRBV20-1 with TRBJ2-1; the D gene is possibly TRBD1 (6 bases). Trimming removed 0 bases at V and 7 bases at J, with 19 bases between. CDR3 length: 16 amino acids. Germline V CDR1 and CDR2: DFQATT, SNEGSKA (reference sequence). CDR3 DNA: TGCAGTGCTAGAGATCGGCGCACCGGGACACGAAATGAGCAGTTCTTC. Translated, it gives CSARDRRTGTRNEQFF.

This clonotype was recorded many times. The chain is built from TRBV2 and TRBJ1-6, with TRBD1 identical over 9 bases. This CDR3 comprises 16 residues. Germline V gene data show CDR1 as SNHLY and CDR2 as FYNNEI. V shed 4 bases and J 9 bases; nucleotides not matched to a gene: 10. This chain's CDR3 is CASSVEVGTGSSPLHF. DNA of the CDR3: TGTGCCAGCAGTGTAGAGGTGGGGACAGGGAGTTCACCCCTCCACTTT.

There are a few counts of this clonotype. The rearrangement joins TRBV11-2 to TRBJ2-3; TRBD2 might be the D (6 bases). The V and J ends lost 1 base and 2 bases respectively, with 16 bases between them. Germline assignment: CDR1 SGHAT and CDR2 FQNNGV. The CDR3 extends over 17 amino acids. CDR3 sequence (DNA): TGTGCCAGCAGCTTAGTCCGGCTAGCGAACACCACAGATACGCAGTATTTT. Amino acids: CASSLVRLANTTDTQYF.

This clonotype was recorded at least ten times. This chain uses TRBV7-3 with TRBJ2-1, with 7 bases identical to TRBD1. Losses at the gene ends were 2 bases for V and 7 bases for J; bases not matched to a gene: 8. The CDR3 totals 15 residues. CDR1 and CDR2 (germline): SGHTA, FQGTGA. The DNA of the CDR3 is TGTGCCAGCAGCTTAGCGCCGGGACAGTTTAATGAGCAGTTCTTC. Encoded protein: CASSLAPGQFNEQFF.

The V gene is TRBV27, the J gene TRBJ1-2; D is perhaps TRBD1 (5 bases). This CDR3 has 14 residues. Trimming took 5 bases from V and 5 from J, leaving 15 bases between them. Germline V gene lookup returns CDR1 MNHEY and CDR2 SMNVEV (reference sequence). CDR3 in DNA: TGTGCCAGCAGTCCAAAAGACAAGGGGTATGGCTACACCTTC. Amino acids: CASSPKDKGYGYTF.

The V call is TRBV2, the J call TRBJ2-4; tentatively, D is TRBD2 (5 bases). CDR1 and CDR2 from the germline V gene are SNHLY and FYNNEI. With 1 base removed from V and 8 bases from J, the gap between germline ends came to 12 bases. The CDR3 spans 14 residues. The CDR3 protein is CASSEGETGYIQYF. Written as DNA, the CDR3 is TGTGCCAGCAGTGAAGGGGAAACGGGGTACATTCAGTACTTC.

In its sample, this clonotype was seen many times. V is TRBV5-5 and J is TRBJ1-2, with D hard to call. Germline values: CDR1 SGHKS, CDR2 YYEKEE (reference sequence). The CDR3 is 15 amino acids. Trimming removed 0 bases from V and 6 bases from J, with 15 bases in between. In DNA, the CDR3 is TGTGCCAGCAGCTTGGATTACGGAGGACCCAATGGCTACACCTTC. Amino acid sequence: CASSLDYGGPNGYTF.

At least ten counts were recorded for this clonotype. The V gene is TRBV7-9, the J gene TRBJ2-1, with 8 bases that match TRBD2. The CDR3 covers 16 residues. CDR1 SEHNR and CDR2 FQNEAQ come from the germline V gene (reference sequence). Unmatched junction bases numbered 9, after V lost 1 base and J lost 7 bases. The CDR3 loop is CASSLVISGTWNEQFF. The CDR3 nucleotides read TGTGCCAGCAGCTTAGTAATTAGCGGGACGTGGAATGAGCAGTTCTTC.